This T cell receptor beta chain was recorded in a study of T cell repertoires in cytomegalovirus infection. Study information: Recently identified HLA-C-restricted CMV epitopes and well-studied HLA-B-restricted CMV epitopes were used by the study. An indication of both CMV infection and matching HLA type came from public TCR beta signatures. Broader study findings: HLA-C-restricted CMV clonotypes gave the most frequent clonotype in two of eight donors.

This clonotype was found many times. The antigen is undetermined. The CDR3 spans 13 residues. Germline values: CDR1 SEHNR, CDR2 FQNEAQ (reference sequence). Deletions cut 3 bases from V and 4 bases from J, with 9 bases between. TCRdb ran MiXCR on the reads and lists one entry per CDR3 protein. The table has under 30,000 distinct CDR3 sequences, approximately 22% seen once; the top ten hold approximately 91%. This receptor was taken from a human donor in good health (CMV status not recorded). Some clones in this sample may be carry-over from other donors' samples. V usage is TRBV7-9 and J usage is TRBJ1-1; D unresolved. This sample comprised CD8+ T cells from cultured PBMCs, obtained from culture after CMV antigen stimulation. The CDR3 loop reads CASSFGRGTEAFF. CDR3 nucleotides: TGTGCCAGCAGCTTCGGACGAGGCACTGAAGCTTTCTTT.